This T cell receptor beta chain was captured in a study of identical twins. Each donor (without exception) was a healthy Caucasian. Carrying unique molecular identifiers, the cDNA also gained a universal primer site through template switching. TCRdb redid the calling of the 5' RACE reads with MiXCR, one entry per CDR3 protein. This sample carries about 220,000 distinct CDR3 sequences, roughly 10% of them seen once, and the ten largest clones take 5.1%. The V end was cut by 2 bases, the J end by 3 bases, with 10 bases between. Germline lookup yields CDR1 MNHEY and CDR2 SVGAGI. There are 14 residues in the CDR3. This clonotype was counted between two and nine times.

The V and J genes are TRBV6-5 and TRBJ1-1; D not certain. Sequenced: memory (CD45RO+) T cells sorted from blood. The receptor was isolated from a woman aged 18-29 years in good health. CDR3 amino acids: CASSYDHWDTEAFF. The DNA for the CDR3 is TGTGCCAGCAGTTACGACCACTGGGACACTGAAGCTTTCTTT.